This T cell receptor (beta chain) stems from a study of response to subunit inactivated influenza vaccine. Study-wide findings and caveats: It was suggested by the authors that few new T cells are recruited by each seasonal influenza vaccination.

V was clipped by 3 bases and J by 4 bases; unmatched bases: 10. Germline CDR1 and CDR2: DFQATT and SNEGSKA (reference sequence). The CDR3 runs to 15 residues. There are a few counts of this clonotype. Its cognate antigen is unknown. TCRdb called the RT-PCR reads again in MiXCR, with one record for every CDR3 protein. The data contain under 850,000 distinct CDR3 sequences, about 18% of them singletons. Sequencing was performed on PBMCs from blood, taken more than 4 days after vaccination. The origin of this receptor is a man over 45 who received an inactivated influenza vaccine. The chain recombines TRBV20-1 with TRBJ2-5, with 8 positions matching TRBD2. The CDR3 coding sequence is TGCAGTGCTAGGCGGGCGGGGGGTACCGTAGAGACCCAGTACTTC. Its translation is CSARRAGGTVETQYF.